This TCR beta chain was captured in a study of T cell responses to AZD1222 COVID-19 vaccine. Overall study results and limits: After two AZD1222 doses, spike-specific TCR breadth and depth rose versus day 0. Among spike-specific TCRs, nearly half reportedly target unmutated variant regions. White British ancestry dominated among donors, who included more females, and clonal diversity was possibly underestimated. The study sampled repertoires only after the peak T cell response.

To note about this clone: Its target is not known.

TCRdb's table, derived via immunoSEQ multiplex PCR, lists solely in-frame clones and lacks some. The sample includes roughly 89,000 clones, approximately 90% of them seen just once. This CDR3 is 15 amino acids long. The germline gives CDR1 MDHEN, CDR2 SYDVKM. Trimming stripped 0 bases from V and 3 bases from J, with 11 bases between. The sample was peripheral blood, taken on day 0 of MenACWY control vaccination. The receptor comes from an adult in good health. The chain combines TRBV28 with TRBJ1-2, with D perhaps TRBD1 (5 bases). This CDR3 is CASSLWLGDDYGYTF. The CDR3 DNA reads as TGTGCCAGCAGTTTATGGCTCGGGGACGACTATGGCTACACCTTC.